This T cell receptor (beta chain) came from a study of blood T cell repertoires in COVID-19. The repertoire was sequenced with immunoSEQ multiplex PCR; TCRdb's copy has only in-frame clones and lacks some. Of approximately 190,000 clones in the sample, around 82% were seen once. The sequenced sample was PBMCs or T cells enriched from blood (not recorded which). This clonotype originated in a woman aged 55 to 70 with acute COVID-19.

Here the CDR3 DNA reads TGTGCCACCAGTGATTCGACAGGGGGGGGCTACACCTTC. Its protein product is CATSDSTGGGYTF. V gene TRBV24-1 combines with J gene TRBJ1-2, with 9 positions matching TRBD1. The CDR3 is 13 residues long. CDR1 is KGHDR, CDR2 SFDVKD, per germline. J lost 8 bases, V lost 2 bases, and 2 bases had no gene match.